The rows below give T cell receptor beta chains drawn from one sample of a study of OX40 agonist ivuxolimab in advanced cancers. Some clones are missing from TCRdb's copy, which holds only in-frame ones; the method was immunoSEQ multiplex PCR. The sample carries 150,000 to 170,000 clones, 85% to 95% recorded once. Sample: CD4+ or CD8+ T cells sorted from blood, taken in a trial of the OX40 agonist ivuxolimab. These receptors originate from an adult with an advanced solid tumor such as melanoma, head and neck, liver or kidney cancer. CDR3s include the opening cysteine and the closing phenylalanine or tryptophan. D genes are given only for firm matches. Clone sizes are given selectively: once, few, many, or a class where the clone is expanded.

NA	TRBV27	TRBJ2-3	NA	CASRIVGLLETQYF	TGTGCCAGCAGGATCGTGGGACTTCTCGAAACGCAGTATTTT
NA	TRBV5-1	TRBJ1-6	NA	CASSPSRGVPPLHF	TGCGCCAGCAGCCCGTCGAGAGGCGTCCCCCCCCTCCACTTT
NA	TRBV11-2	TRBJ1-6	few	CASSLAYRARDLHF	TGTGCCAGCAGCTTAGCCTACAGGGCCCGGGACCTCCACTTT
TRBD1	TRBV27	TRBJ1-2	NA	CASRPDRVEWYSYGYTF	TGTGCCAGCAGACCGGACAGGGTGGAATGGTATAGCTATGGCTACACCTTC
NA	TRBV30	TRBJ2-2	NA	CAWRKAGRGTGELFF	TGTGCCTGGAGGAAGGCAGGTAGAGGCACCGGGGAGCTGTTTTTT
NA	TRBV7-2	TRBJ1-1	NA	CASSPTGNTEAFF	TGTGCCAGCAGCCCTACAGGAAACACTGAAGCTTTCTTT
NA	TRBV7-2	TRBJ2-1	NA	CASSLARDLGNEQFF	TGTGCCAGCAGCCTAGCCCGGGACCTTGGGAATGAGCAGTTCTTC
NA	TRBV19	TRBJ1-4	NA	CASSTGEGEKLFF	TGTGCCAGTAGTACTGGGGAGGGGGAAAAACTGTTTTTT
NA	TRBV6-1	TRBJ2-7	NA	CASSDLLYEQYF	TGTGCCAGCAGTGACCTCCTATACGAGCAGTACTTC
TRBD1	TRBV6-5	TRBJ1-6	NA	CASSTQGAGSPLHF	TGTGCCAGCAGTACACAGGGGGCTGGATCACCCCTCCACTTT
NA	TRBV7-3	TRBJ2-2	NA	CASSLARDNTGELFF	TGTGCCAGCAGCTTAGCCAGGGATAACACCGGGGAGCTGTTTTTT
NA	TRBV7-2	TRBJ2-1	NA	CASIRVSSYNEQFF	TGTGCCAGCATTCGGGTGAGCTCCTACAATGAGCAGTTCTTC
NA	TRBV28	TRBJ2-7	NA	CASSLSGQSYEQYF	TGTGCCAGCAGTTTAAGTGGGCAGTCTTACGAGCAGTACTTC
NA	TRBV4-1	TRBJ2-4	NA	CASRPPGQKNIQYF	TGCGCCAGCAGACCCCCGGGACAAAAAAACATTCAGTACTTC
NA	TRBV5-1	TRBJ2-7	NA	CASSSGTAKDGEQYF	TGCGCCAGCAGCAGTGGGACGGCCAAAGATGGCGAGCAGTACTTC
NA	TRBV5-1	TRBJ1-1	NA	CASRSGWNTEAFF	TGCGCCAGCAGGTCCGGCTGGAACACTGAAGCTTTCTTT
NA	TRBV5-1	TRBJ1-1	NA	CASSLDRVDTEAFF	TGCGCCAGCAGCTTGGACAGGGTGGACACTGAAGCTTTCTTT
NA	TRBV18	TRBJ1-2	NA	CASSGREDYGYTF	TGTGCCAGCTCCGGGAGGGAGGACTATGGCTACACCTTC
NA	TRBV6-5	TRBJ1-5	NA	CASSYRDSNQPQHF	TGTGCCAGCAGTTACAGGGATAGCAATCAGCCCCAGCATTTT
TRBD2	TRBV9	TRBJ2-1	once	CASSVLASGSYEQFF	TGTGCCAGCAGCGTATTGGCTAGCGGGAGCTATGAGCAGTTCTTC
TRBD1	TRBV10-2	TRBJ1-1	NA	CASSSDRDTEAFF	TGCGCCAGCAGCTCTGACAGGGACACTGAAGCTTTCTTT
NA	TRBV7-2	TRBJ1-4	once	CASSLGRKGEKLFF	TGTGCCAGCAGCTTAGGGCGCAAAGGCGAAAAACTGTTTTTT
NA	TRBV28	TRBJ1-1	NA	CASSLGGAPRTEAFF	TGTGCCAGCAGCTTGGGGGGGGCCCCGAGGACTGAAGCTTTCTTT
NA	TRBV5-4	TRBJ1-1	once	CASSLEVTYEVFF	TGTGCCAGCAGCTTGGAAGTGACATATGAAGTTTTCTTT
TRBD2	TRBV4-1	TRBJ2-1	NA	CASSQDRASGGPYNEQFF	TGCGCCAGCAGCCAAGATCGGGCTAGCGGGGGCCCATACAATGAGCAGTTCTTC
NA	TRBV9	TRBJ1-3	NA	CASSVALAASSGNTIYF	TGTGCCAGCAGCGTAGCGCTGGCCGCATCCTCTGGAAACACCATATATTTT
TRBD2	TRBV6-5	TRBJ2-3	NA	CASSYSGGRGTDTQYF	TGTGCCAGCAGTTACTCTGGCGGGAGAGGCACAGATACGCAGTATTTT
NA	TRBV9	TRBJ1-2	NA	CASSSPTETTLFNYGYTF	TGTGCCAGCAGCTCGCCGACGGAGACTACCCTATTCAACTATGGCTACACCTTC
NA	TRBV19	TRBJ1-2	NA	CASSFNPVGGYGYTF	TGTGCCAGTAGTTTCAATCCCGTTGGCGGCTATGGCTACACTTTC
NA	TRBV9	TRBJ1-6	NA	CASSVETGQSSYNSPLHF	TGTGCCAGCAGCGTAGAAACAGGTCAGAGCTCCTATAATTCACCCCTCCACTTT
TRBD1	TRBV7-2	TRBJ1-2	NA	CASSPDRGANYGYTF	TGTGCCAGCAGCCCCGACAGGGGAGCTAACTATGGCTACACCTTC
NA	TRBV5-4	TRBJ1-5	NA	CASSLAGGGTGNQPQHF	TGTGCCAGCAGCTTGGCCGGTGGGGGTACGGGCAATCAGCCCCAGCATTTT
NA	TRBV15	TRBJ1-1	once	CATSRNADGSGFF	TGTGCCACCAGCAGGAACGCAGATGGATCCGGTTTCTTT
NA	TRBV11-2	TRBJ2-7	NA	CASSLDLRDEQYF	TGTGCCAGCAGCTTAGATCTGAGGGACGAGCAGTACTTC
TRBD1	TRBV7-8	TRBJ1-2	NA	CASSPRDRDYGYTF	TGTGCCAGCAGCCCCCGGGACAGGGACTATGGCTACACCTTC
NA	TRBV28	TRBJ2-7	NA	CASSSSNLYEQYF	TGTGCCAGCAGTTCTAGTAATCTGTACGAGCAGTACTTC
NA	TRBV4-3	TRBJ1-1	NA	CASSSGGGRTNTEAFF	TGCGCCAGCAGCTCAGGAGGGGGGCGGACGAACACTGAAGCTTTCTTT
NA	TRBV28	TRBJ1-6	NA	CASTERNSPLHF	TGTGCCAGCACCGAAAGGAATTCACCCCTCCACTTT
NA	TRBV20-1	TRBJ1-1	NA	CSATGHSEAFF	TGCAGTGCAACTGGACACTCAGAAGCTTTCTTT
NA	TRBV5-4	TRBJ2-1	NA	CASSQDSYAEQFF	TGTGCCAGCAGCCAGGATAGTTATGCTGAGCAGTTCTTC
NA	TRBV6-5	TRBJ1-2	few	CASSSTYGYTF	TGTGCCAGCAGTTCGACCTATGGCTACACCTTC
NA	TRBV12-1	TRBJ1-1	NA	CASSFGTDRDTEAFF	TGTGCCAGCAGCTTTGGAACCGACAGGGACACTGAAGCTTTCTTT